Below, 5 T cell receptor beta chains from the same sample are listed, as sequenced in a study of blood T cell repertoires in COVID-19 (dated by TCRdb to between 2020 and 2021). The library came from the immunoSEQ multiplex PCR assay. In TCRdb, the immuneACCESS table is reduced to in-frame sequences with V and J assigned. These tables do not hold every clone; where another copy was compared, an unresolved V gene accounts for under half, and the others remain unexplained. The sample records a few hundred thousand clones, roughly 83% of which are singletons. The top ten constitute about 1.6% of the sample. Sequenced input: peripheral blood. Receptors were obtained from a woman in her fifties or sixties with acute or convalescent COVID-19.

V and J are TRBV29-1 and TRBJ1-5; D perhaps matches TRBD1 (6 bases). This CDR3 comprises 12 residues. Germline-derived CDR1 and CDR2 are SQVTM and ANQGSEA. V lost 4 bases and J 7 bases, leaving 11 bases between the germline ends. In nucleotides, the CDR3 is TGCAGCGTTGCACAGGGTAACCAGCCCCAGCATTTT. This sequence encodes CSVAQGNQPQHF.

The CDR3 DNA sequence: TGTGCCAGCAGTCTCCGACCGGGACTAGCGGGGGGGGCAGATACGCAGTATTTT. It codes for CASSLRPGLAGGADTQYF. The chain couples TRBV27 to TRBJ2-3; 16 bases align to TRBD2. Unmatched junction bases numbered 9, after V lost 5 bases and J lost 4 bases. The CDR3 is 18 amino acids. Germline CDR1 and CDR2: MNHEY and SMNVEV (reference sequence).

The chain recombines TRBV19 with TRBJ2-7, with D tentatively TRBD1 (5 bases). The CDR3 is 12 amino acids. Between the trimmed V and J ends, which lost 5 bases and 4 bases, there was a span of 9 bases. CDR1 is LNHDA and CDR2 is SQIVND in the germline V gene (reference sequence). The CDR3 is CASSSTAYEQYF. CDR3 DNA sequence: TGTGCCAGTAGTTCGACAGCTTACGAGCAGTACTTC.

CDR3 sequence (DNA): TGTGCCAGCAGTTTAACCCGACAGAATGGCTACACCTTC. This sequence encodes CASSLTRQNGYTF. This chain connects TRBV27 to TRBJ1-2; the D gene is possibly TRBD1 (5 bases). The CDR3 runs to 13 residues. The V end lost 2 bases, the J end lost 6 bases, and 10 bases lay between the germline ends. Germline loops: CDR1 MNHEY, CDR2 SMNVEV (reference sequence).

V is TRBV30 and J is TRBJ1-1, with TRBD1 matching 8 bases. V was clipped by 6 bases and J by 2 bases; unmatched bases: 5. The CDR3 sequence is 13 residues long. Germline V gene sequence: CDR1 GTSNPN, CDR2 SVGIG (reference sequence). This CDR3 is CACDRGQNTEAFF. CDR3 sequence (DNA): TGTGCCTGTGACAGGGGACAAAACACTGAAGCTTTCTTT. Full variable domain (missing parts from reference TRBV30 and TRBJ1-1): SQTIHQWPATLVQPVGSPLSLECTVEGTSNPNLYWYRQAAGRGLQLLFYSVGIGQISSEVPQNLSASRPQDRQFILSSKKLLLSDSGFYLCACDRGQNTEAFFGQGTRLTVV.